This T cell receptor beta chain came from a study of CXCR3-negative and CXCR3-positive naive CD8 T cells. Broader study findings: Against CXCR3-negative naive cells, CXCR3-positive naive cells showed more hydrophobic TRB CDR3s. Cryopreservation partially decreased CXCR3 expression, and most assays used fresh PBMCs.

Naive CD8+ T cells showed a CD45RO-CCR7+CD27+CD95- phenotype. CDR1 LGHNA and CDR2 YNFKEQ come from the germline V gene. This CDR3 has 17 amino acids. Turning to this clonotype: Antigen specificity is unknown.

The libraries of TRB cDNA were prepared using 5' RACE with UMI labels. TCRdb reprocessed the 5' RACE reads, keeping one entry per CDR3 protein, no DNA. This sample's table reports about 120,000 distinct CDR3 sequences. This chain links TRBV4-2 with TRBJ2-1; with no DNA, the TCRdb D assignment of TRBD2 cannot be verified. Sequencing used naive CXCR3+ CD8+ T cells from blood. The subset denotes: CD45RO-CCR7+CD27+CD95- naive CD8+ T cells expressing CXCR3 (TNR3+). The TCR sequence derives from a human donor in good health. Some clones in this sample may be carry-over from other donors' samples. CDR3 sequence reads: CASSRISGGLSYNEQFF.